These 24 T cell receptor beta chains were all obtained from the same sample, sequenced in a study of shared clonotypes between healthy human individuals. The table came from immunoSEQ multiplex PCR; TCRdb's copy has only in-frame clones and leaves some out. Found here are more than 2,000,000 clones, about 92% of them singletons; the top ten hold about 0.39%. Specimen: naive CD4+ T cells from PBMCs. Subset of the sample: CD45RA+ positively selected. The source is a man in his late teens or twenties in good health. Some clones in this sample may be carry-over from other donors' samples.

The chain carries TRBV19 and TRBJ2-2, with D tentatively TRBD1 or TRBD2 (5 bases each). The germline gives CDR1 LNHDA, CDR2 SQIVND (reference sequence). The CDR3 covers 15 residues. V lost 3 bases and J 5 bases, leaving 13 bases between the germline ends. The CDR3 DNA is TGTGCCAGTAGTATCCTCAGGGACGGAACCGGGGAGCTGTTTTTT. Translated, it gives CASSILRDGTGELFF.

The chain carries TRBV5-4 and TRBJ1-4; the D gene is possibly TRBD1 (6 bases). From germline, CDR1 is SGHNT and CDR2 YYREEE (reference sequence). The length of the CDR3 is 15 residues. Between the trimmed V and J ends, which lost 5 bases and 5 bases, there was a span of 16 bases. CDR3 in amino acids: CASSFSGTRNEKLFF. DNA of the CDR3: TGTGCCAGCAGTTTCAGCGGGACACGGAATGAAAAACTGTTTTTT.

This clone has just one count. Different DNA sequences within this sample yield the same CDR3. The chain is built from TRBV7-2 and TRBJ1-3; D is unclear. CDR3 size: 13 residues. The germline V and J ends were trimmed by 5 bases and 4 bases, with 9 bases remaining between them. Germline CDR1 is SGHTA and CDR2 is FQGNSA. In DNA form, the CDR3 reads TGTGCCAGCAGCCCCTTTACGGGAAACACCATATATTTT. Its translation: CASSPFTGNTIYF.

The V call is TRBV13, the J call TRBJ2-6; D not resolved. The CDR3 contains 14 residues. V lost 6 bases and J lost 2, with 8 bases in between. The germline gives CDR1 PRHDT, CDR2 FYEKMQ (reference sequence). Here the CDR3 reads CASSGSTGANVLTF. The CDR3 DNA sequence: TGTGCCAGCAGTGGATCAACTGGGGCCAACGTCCTGACTTTC.

A note on this clone: Other DNA sequences in the same sample also yield this CDR3. V is TRBV18 and J is TRBJ2-2; 9 bases line up with TRBD1. V shed 0 bases and J 5 bases; nucleotides not matched to a gene: 4. The CDR3 contains 16 residues. The germline gives CDR1 KGHSH, CDR2 LQKENI. The DNA of the CDR3 is TGTGCCAGCTCACCACCGGGGACAGGGAGGACCGGGGAGCTGTTTTTT. It specifies CASSPPGTGRTGELFF.

The chain combines TRBV5-4 with TRBJ2-3; 11 nucleotides align to TRBD2. Germline loops: CDR1 SGHNT, CDR2 YYREEE (reference sequence). V lost 4 bases to trimming and J lost 2 bases; unmatched junction nucleotides: 6. The CDR3 runs 16 residues. The CDR3 nucleotides are TGTGCCAGCAGCAAGACTAGCGGGGCATACACAGATACGCAGTATTTT. Protein sequence: CASSKTSGAYTDTQYF.

The chain employs TRBV13 and TRBJ2-7; 12 nucleotides agree with TRBD2. The V gene's germline CDR1 is PRHDT and CDR2 FYEKMQ (reference sequence). This CDR3 is built from 16 residues. Unmatched junction bases numbered 6, after V lost 5 bases and J lost 1 base. CDR3: CASSPGLAGKSYEQYF. CDR3 sequence (DNA): TGTGCCAGCAGCCCCGGACTAGCGGGAAAATCCTACGAGCAGTACTTC. The whole variable domain, remainder taken from reference TRBV13 and TRBJ2-7, is AAGVIQSPRHLIKEKRETATLKCYPIPRHDTVYWYQQGPGQDPQFLISFYEKMQSDKGSIPDRFSAQQFSDYHSELNMSSLELGDSALYFCASSPGLAGKSYEQYFGPGTRLTVT.

The chain couples TRBV9 to TRBJ1-1, with 8 bases fitting TRBD1. Germline values: CDR1 SGDLS, CDR2 YYNGEE. CDR3 size: 16 residues. Trimming took 0 bases from V and 1 from J; bases not matched to a gene: 5. The CDR3 here is CASSVAPQGANTEAFF. CDR3 DNA: TGTGCCAGCAGCGTAGCCCCCCAGGGGGCGAACACTGAAGCTTTCTTT. Full variable domain (rest looked up from reference TRBV9 and TRBJ1-1): DSGVTQTPKHLITATGQRVTLRCSPRSGDLSVYWYQQSLDQGLQFLIQYYNGEERAKGNILERFSAQQFPDLHSELNLSSLELGDSALYFCASSVAPQGANTEAFFGQGTRLTVV.

The rearrangement uses TRBV7-2 and TRBJ2-7; 10 bases align to TRBD2. CDR1 is SGHTA, CDR2 FQGNSA, per germline. The CDR3 extends over 15 amino acids. The ends lost 0 bases at V and 9 bases at J; junction bases unmatched: 8. In DNA form, the CDR3 reads TGTGCCAGCAGCTTAGCAGTAGCGGGGGGTGGTGGGCAGTACTTC. This translates into CASSLAVAGGGGQYF. The full variable domain, completed using reference TRBV7-2 and TRBJ2-7, is GAGVSQSPSNKVTEKGKDVELRCDPISGHTALYWYRQSLGQGLEFLIYFQGNSAPDKSGLPSDRFSAERTGGSVSTLTIQRTQQEDSAVYLCASSLAVAGGGGQYFGPGTRLTVT.

V and J are TRBV15 and TRBJ2-5; TRBD1 might be the D (6 bases). V was trimmed by 0 bases and J by 5 bases, leaving 10 bases between them. The CDR3 is 14 residues long. CDR1 and CDR2 from the germline V gene are LNHNV and YYDKDF (reference sequence). The CDR3 DNA sequence: TGTGCCACCAGCAGAGAAGTGAGGGGGGAGACCCAGTACTTC. The encoded protein is CATSREVRGETQYF. Complete variable domain (other parts from reference TRBV15 and TRBJ2-5): DAMVIQNPRYQVTQFGKPVTLSCSQTLNHNVMYWYQQKSSQAPKLLFHYYDKDFNNEADTPDNFQSRRPNTSFCFLDIRSPGLGDTAMYLCATSREVRGETQYFGPGTRLLVL.

The rearrangement uses TRBV7-6 and TRBJ2-7, with D perhaps given as TRBD1 or TRBD2 (5 bases each). This CDR3 has 14 residues. Trimming removed 1 base at V and 3 bases at J, with 10 bases between. Germline V lookup: CDR1 SGHVS, CDR2 FNYEAQ. The CDR3 nucleotides read TGTGCCAGCAGCTTAGAGGGACCCCGCTACGAGCAGTACTTC. This sequence encodes CASSLEGPRYEQYF.

The chain couples TRBV5-1 to TRBJ2-3; 8 bases line up with TRBD2. The CDR3 covers 15 residues. Unmatched junction bases numbered 8, after V lost 4 bases and J lost 4 bases. Per germline, CDR1 SGHRS and CDR2 YFSETQ. CDR3 protein: CASSNGLAKSDTQYF. As DNA, the CDR3 is TGCGCCAGCAGCAATGGACTAGCAAAGTCAGATACGCAGTATTTT. Drawing the rest from reference TRBV5-1 and TRBJ2-3, the complete variable domain is KAGVTQTPRYLIKTRGQQVTLSCSPISGHRSVSWYQQTPGQGLQFLFEYFSETQRNKGNFPGRFSGRQFSNSRSEMNVSTLELGDSALYLCASSNGLAKSDTQYFGPGTRLTVL.

The chain carries TRBV27 and TRBJ2-7; 7 bases are a match to TRBD1. The CDR3 covers 17 residues. V dropped 0 bases and J dropped 2; count of bases not matched to a gene: 10. CDR1 and CDR2 from the germline V gene are MNHEY and SMNVEV (reference sequence). The CDR3 sequence is CASSLSPSTGSTYEQYF. CDR3 bases: TGTGCCAGCAGTTTATCCCCCTCGACAGGGTCTACCTACGAGCAGTACTTC.

The chain links TRBV6-5 to TRBJ2-3, with TRBD2 as a possible D gene (6 bases). The CDR3 extends over 11 amino acids. Per the germline V gene, CDR1 is MNHEY and CDR2 is SVGAGI. Between the trimmed V and J ends, which lost 6 bases and 9 bases, there was a span of 10 bases. The CDR3 region has the DNA TGTGCCAGCAGGCGGGGAACAACGCAGTATTTT. This sequence encodes CASRRGTTQYF.

With regard to this clone: A much bigger clone sits one base away, suggesting this may be a read error. This sample also contains other DNA sequences that code for the same CDR3. CDR3 sequence: CASSQEGGSRYGQHF. In DNA, the CDR3 is TGCGCCAGTAGCCAAGAAGGCGGGAGTAGATACGGTCAGCACTTC. The chain links TRBV4-3 to TRBJ2-7; 7 bases agree with TRBD2. This CDR3 is 15 amino acids long. Germline CDR1 is LGHNA and CDR2 is YSLEER.

The V and J genes are TRBV20-1 and TRBJ1-4; no reliable D call. The V gene's germline CDR1 is DFQATT and CDR2 SNEGSKA (reference sequence). This CDR3 has 11 residues. V lost 6 bases, J lost 6 bases, and 8 bases lay in between. Here the CDR3 reads CSAPQYEKLFF. The CDR3 DNA is TGCAGTGCACCCCAGTATGAAAAACTGTTTTTT.

V is TRBV27 and J is TRBJ2-3, with 11 bases aligning to TRBD2. CDR3 length: 16 residues. CDR1 and CDR2 (germline): MNHEY, SMNVEV (reference sequence). V trimming: 5 bases; J trimming: 9 bases; junction bases outside the gene matches: 13. The CDR3 DNA is TGTGCCAGCAGTATCACCTTAGCGGGAGGGCGTTCAACGCAGTATTTT. Translating it yields CASSITLAGGRSTQYF.

The rearrangement uses TRBV28 and TRBJ1-2; D remains ambiguous. V shed 6 bases and J shed 4 bases, with 9 bases lying between them. Germline-derived CDR1 and CDR2 are MDHEN and SYDVKM. The CDR3 is 12 residues long. Written as DNA, the CDR3 is TGTGCCAGCAGGCAAAATCCCTATGGCTACACCTTC. Protein product: CASRQNPYGYTF.

This clone appeared a single time. The V call is TRBV28, the J call TRBJ2-3; D is possibly TRBD1 (6 bases). The CDR3 runs 14 residues. V lost 5 bases to trimming and J lost 2 bases, with 11 bases between them. Germline V gives CDR1 MDHEN, CDR2 SYDVKM. In DNA form, the CDR3 reads TGTGCCAGCAGTAAGGACAGCCCCACAGATACGCAGTATTTT. Translation gives CASSKDSPTDTQYF. Filled out from reference TRBV28 and TRBJ2-3, the complete variable domain reads DVKVTQSSRYLVKRTGEKVFLECVQDMDHENMFWYRQDPGLGLRLIYFSYDVKMKEKGDIPEGYSVSREKKERFSLILESASTNQTSMYLCASSKDSPTDTQYFGPGTRLTVL.

V gene TRBV10-2 combines with J gene TRBJ1-2, with D unresolved. The CDR3 length is 13 residues. Trimming stripped 10 bases from V and 0 bases from J, with 12 bases between. Germline CDR1 and CDR2: WSHSY and SAAADI. Here the CDR3 DNA reads TGCGCCACCTGGACGGAGACTAACTATGGCTACACCTTC. It codes for CATWTETNYGYTF.

The chain joins TRBV18 to TRBJ1-5; TRBD1 is a possible D gene (6 bases). This CDR3 comprises 18 residues. Germline lookup yields CDR1 KGHSH and CDR2 LQKENI. V lost 4 bases, J lost 4 bases, and 23 bases lay in between. CDR3: CASSLSTGSLNPNQPQHF. CDR3 bases: TGTGCCAGCTCACTTTCTACAGGGAGCTTGAACCCAAATCAGCCCCAGCATTTT.

The V gene is TRBV15, the J gene TRBJ1-2; a possible D gene is TRBD1 (5 bases). Germline values: CDR1 LNHNV, CDR2 YYDKDF (reference sequence). The V end lost 0 bases, the J end lost 7 bases, and 6 bases lay between the germline ends. CDR3 length equals 12 residues. The CDR3: CATSRDRGGYTF. The DNA for the CDR3 is TGTGCCACCAGCAGAGATAGGGGTGGCTACACCTTC.

V and J are TRBV7-7 and TRBJ2-5; D is possibly TRBD1 or TRBD2 (5 bases each). CDR1 and CDR2 (germline): SSHAT, FNYEAQ (reference sequence). The CDR3 runs to 14 residues. V was shortened by 5 bases and J by 0 bases, with 10 bases between the two germline ends. CDR3 DNA sequence: TGTGCCAGCAGCCGGGGCGGCTACCAAGAGACCCAGTACTTC. Its translation is CASSRGGYQETQYF.

The V call is TRBV6-6, the J call TRBJ1-1, with D possibly TRBD1 on 5 matching bases. The CDR3 runs to 16 residues. Trimming pared 8 bases from V and 7 bases from J, leaving 26 bases between. Germline V gives CDR1 MNHNY, CDR2 SVGAGI (reference sequence). The CDR3 loop reads CASLRVVTEKSDEAFF. In nucleotides, the CDR3 is TGTGCCAGCCTGAGGGTTGTGACAGAGAAATCTGATGAAGCTTTCTTT.